This T cell receptor (beta chain) was profiled in a study of T cell responses to AZD1222 COVID-19 vaccine. Study-wide context: Timing groups of about 4 and about 12 weeks for second doses were pooled. Regarding the study as a whole: Nearly half of spike-specific TCRs reportedly target variant regions that are unmutated in the B.1.351 and B.1.1.7 variants. The peak T cell response came first, and repertoires were sampled only after it. The sample set comprised mostly white British donors with more females, and clonal diversity was possibly underestimated.

The CDR3 is 16 residues long. V dropped 4 bases and J dropped 3; count of bases not matched to a gene: 9. The germline V gene has CDR1 MNHEY and CDR2 SVGAGI. This table comes from immunoSEQ multiplex PCR, and its TCRdb copy is limited to in-frame clones, with some not included. Counted here are more than 150,000 clones, 85% to 90% occurring once; the ten biggest clones make up under 7.5%. As concerns this clone: What it binds is not known.

This TCR derives from an adult in good health. V gene TRBV6-5 combines with J gene TRBJ1-5; 7 bases are a match to TRBD1. The sample here was peripheral blood, taken on day 0 of AZD1222 vaccination. CDR3 sequence (DNA): TGTGCCAGCAGTTCCGAGATGGGACAGCTCAATCAGCCCCAGCATTTT. Translation gives CASSSEMGQLNQPQHF.